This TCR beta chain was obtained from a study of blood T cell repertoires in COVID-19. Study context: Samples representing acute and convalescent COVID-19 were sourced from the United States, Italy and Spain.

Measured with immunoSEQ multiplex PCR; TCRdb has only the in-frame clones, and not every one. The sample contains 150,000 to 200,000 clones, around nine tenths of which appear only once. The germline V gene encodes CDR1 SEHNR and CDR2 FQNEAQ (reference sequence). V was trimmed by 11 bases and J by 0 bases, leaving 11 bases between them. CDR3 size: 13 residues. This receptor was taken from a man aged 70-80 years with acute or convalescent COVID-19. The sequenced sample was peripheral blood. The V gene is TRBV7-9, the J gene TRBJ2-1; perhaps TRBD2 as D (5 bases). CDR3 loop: CAEGPSSYNEQFF. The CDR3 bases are TGTGCCGAGGGCCCGAGCTCCTACAATGAGCAGTTCTTC. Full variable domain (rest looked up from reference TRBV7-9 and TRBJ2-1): DTGVSQNPRHKITKRGQNVTFRCDPISEHNRLYWYRQTLGQGPEFLTYFQNEAQLEKSRLLSDRFSAERPKGSFSTLEIQRTEQGDSAMYLCAEGPSSYNEQFFGPGTRLTVL.